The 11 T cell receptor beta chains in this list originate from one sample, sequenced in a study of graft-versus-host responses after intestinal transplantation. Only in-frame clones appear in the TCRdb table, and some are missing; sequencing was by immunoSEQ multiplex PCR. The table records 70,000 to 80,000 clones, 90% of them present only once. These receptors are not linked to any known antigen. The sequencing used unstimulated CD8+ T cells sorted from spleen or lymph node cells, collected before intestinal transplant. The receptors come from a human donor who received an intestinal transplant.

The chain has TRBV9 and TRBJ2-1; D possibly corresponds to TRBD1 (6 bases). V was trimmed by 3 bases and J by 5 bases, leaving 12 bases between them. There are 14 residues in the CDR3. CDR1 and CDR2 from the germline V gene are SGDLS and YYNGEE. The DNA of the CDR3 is TGTGCCAGCAGCGGGAGGACAGCGGACAATGAGCAGTTCTTC. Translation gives CASSGRTADNEQFF.

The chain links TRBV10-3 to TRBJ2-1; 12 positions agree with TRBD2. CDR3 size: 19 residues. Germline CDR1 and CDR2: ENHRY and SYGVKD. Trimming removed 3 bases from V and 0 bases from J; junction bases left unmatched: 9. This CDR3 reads CAISEPTSGGRSSYNEQFF. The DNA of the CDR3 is TGTGCCATCAGTGAACCGACTAGCGGGGGCCGGAGCTCCTACAATGAGCAGTTCTTC.

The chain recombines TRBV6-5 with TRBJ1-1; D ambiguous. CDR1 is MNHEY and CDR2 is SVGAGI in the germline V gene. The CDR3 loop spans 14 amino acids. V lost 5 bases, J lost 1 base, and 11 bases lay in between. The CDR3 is CASSPEVGNTEAFF. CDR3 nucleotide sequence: TGTGCCAGCAGTCCTGAGGTCGGGAACACTGAAGCTTTCTTT.

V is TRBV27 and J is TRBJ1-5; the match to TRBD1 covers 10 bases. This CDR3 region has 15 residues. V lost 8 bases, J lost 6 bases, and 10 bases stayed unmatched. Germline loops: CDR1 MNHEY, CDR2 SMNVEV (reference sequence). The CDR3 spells CASGGTGETGQPQHF. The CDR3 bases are TGTGCCAGCGGCGGGACAGGGGAGACGGGTCAGCCCCAGCATTTT.

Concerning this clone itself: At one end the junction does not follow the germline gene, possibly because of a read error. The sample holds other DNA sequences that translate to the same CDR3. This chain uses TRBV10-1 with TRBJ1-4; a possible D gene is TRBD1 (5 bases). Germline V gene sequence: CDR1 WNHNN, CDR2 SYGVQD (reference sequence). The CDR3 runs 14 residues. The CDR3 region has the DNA TGCGCTAGCAGTGAGGGGAGTCCTTACGAAAAACTGTTTTTT. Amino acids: CASSEGSPYEKLFF.

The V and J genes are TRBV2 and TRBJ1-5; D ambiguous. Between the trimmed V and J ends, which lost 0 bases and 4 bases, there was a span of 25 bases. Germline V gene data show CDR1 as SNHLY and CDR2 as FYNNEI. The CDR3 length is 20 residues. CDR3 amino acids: CASSEAGSEFGVRSNQPQHF. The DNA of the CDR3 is TGTGCCAGCAGTGAAGCGGGTTCCGAGTTCGGGGTTAGGTCGAATCAGCCCCAGCATTTT.

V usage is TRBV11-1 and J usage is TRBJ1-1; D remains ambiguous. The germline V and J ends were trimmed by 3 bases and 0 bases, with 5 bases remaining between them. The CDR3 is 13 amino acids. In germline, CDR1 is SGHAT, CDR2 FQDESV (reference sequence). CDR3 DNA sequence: TGTGCCAGCAGCTTTTCCTTGAACACTGAAGCTTTCTTT. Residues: CASSFSLNTEAFF.

The DNA of the CDR3 is TGCGCCAGCAGCCAAGAGGGGGCGATTCAGTACTTC. Its protein is CASSQEGAIQYF. The chain recombines TRBV4-1 with TRBJ2-4; a weak D match, TRBD1 (6 bases). The CDR3 length is 12 residues. CDR1 and CDR2 from the germline V gene are MGHRA and YSYEKL. The V end lost 0 bases, the J end lost 10 bases, and 7 bases lay between the germline ends.

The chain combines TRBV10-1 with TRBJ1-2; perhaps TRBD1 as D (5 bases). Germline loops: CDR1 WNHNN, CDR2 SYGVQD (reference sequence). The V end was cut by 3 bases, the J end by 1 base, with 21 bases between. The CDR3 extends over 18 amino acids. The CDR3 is CASSDLTDTPGLNYGYTF. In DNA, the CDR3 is TGCGCCAGCAGTGACTTGACGGACACCCCAGGGCTTAACTATGGCTACACCTTC.

Here the CDR3 DNA reads TGTGCCAGCAGCTTGGCGCTAGCGGGGGCCGACGAGCAGTACTTC. Translating gives CASSLALAGADEQYF. This rearrangement joins TRBV5-4 to TRBJ2-7, with 10 bases aligning to TRBD2. V dropped 0 bases and J dropped 5; count of bases not matched to a gene: 5. The CDR3 is 15 residues long. Germline lookup yields CDR1 SGHNT and CDR2 YYREEE (reference sequence).

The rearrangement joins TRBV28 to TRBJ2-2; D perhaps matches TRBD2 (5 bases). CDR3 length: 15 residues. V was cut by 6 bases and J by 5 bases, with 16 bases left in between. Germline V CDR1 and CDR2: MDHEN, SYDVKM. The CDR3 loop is CASRRLQEVTGELFF. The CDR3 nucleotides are TGTGCCAGCAGAAGACTTCAGGAGGTGACCGGGGAGCTGTTTTTT.